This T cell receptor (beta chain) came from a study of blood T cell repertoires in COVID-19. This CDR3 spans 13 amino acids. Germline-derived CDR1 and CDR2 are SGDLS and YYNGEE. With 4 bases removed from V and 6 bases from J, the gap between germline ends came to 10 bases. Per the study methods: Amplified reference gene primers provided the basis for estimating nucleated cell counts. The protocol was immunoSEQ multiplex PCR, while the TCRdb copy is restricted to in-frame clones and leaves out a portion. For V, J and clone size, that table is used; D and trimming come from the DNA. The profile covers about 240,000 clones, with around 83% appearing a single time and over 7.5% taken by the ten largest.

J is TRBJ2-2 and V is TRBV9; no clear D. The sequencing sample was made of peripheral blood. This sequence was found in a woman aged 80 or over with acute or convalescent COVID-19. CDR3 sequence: CASSPTYSGELFF. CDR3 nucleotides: TGTGCCAGCAGCCCCACCTACTCCGGGGAGCTGTTTTTT.